This is a list of T cell receptor beta chains from one sample in a study of molecular identifiers for immune sequencing clone quantification. TCRdb re-analysed the PCR reads in MiXCR, keeping a single row per CDR3 protein. The sample records some 40,000 distinct CDR3 sequences, approximately 24% being singletons. Sequenced sample: naive CD8+ T cells from blood, with Jurkat cell RNA spiked in. These TCRs come from a human donor in good health. Some libraries in this study had Jurkat cell RNA spiked in. The CDR3 runs from the conserved cysteine through the conserved F or W. Size tells how often a clone was seen (once, few, many) or the class of an expanded clone, and some rows leave it out.

V: TRBV5-1; size: -; J: TRBJ2-2; CDR3: CASSLGASGNTGEPFF
V: TRBV5-6; size: few; J: TRBJ2-3; CDR3: CASSLYGTSTDTQYF
V: TRBV5-6; size: medium-sized; J: TRBJ2-3; CDR3: CASSSPAEGSTDTQYF
V: TRBV12-3/TRBV12-4; size: many; J: TRBJ1-5; CDR3: CASSFEGPHQPQHF
V: TRBV20-1; size: many; J: TRBJ1-1; CDR3: CSARDRGMNTEAFF
V: TRBV29-1; size: few; J: TRBJ2-1; CDR3: CSVEWASGFDEQFF
V: TRBV14; size: few; J: TRBJ2-7; CDR3: CASSQGTGGYEQYF
V: TRBV13; size: -; J: TRBJ1-1; CDR3: CASSKGAGEAFF
V: TRBV27; size: -; J: TRBJ2-7; CDR3: CATSMAGDYEQYF
V: TRBV7-9; size: -; J: TRBJ2-3; CDR3: CASRSVGPLDTQYF
V: TRBV4-3; size: few; J: TRBJ2-7; CDR3: CASSQDISGTGGEQYF
V: TRBV25-1; size: many; J: TRBJ2-5; CDR3: CASRDPEAGQETQYF
V: TRBV29-1; size: -; J: TRBJ2-7; CDR3: CSTTGGVSGEQYF
V: TRBV11-3; size: many; J: TRBJ2-1; CDR3: CASSLGGLFYNEQFF
V: TRBV20-1; size: many; J: TRBJ2-7; CDR3: CSAKEWGPYNEQYF
V: TRBV12-3/TRBV12-4; size: -; J: TRBJ1-2; CDR3: CASSPNLLGYTF
V: TRBV6-6; size: many; J: TRBJ2-3; CDR3: CASSYGTGASTDTQYF
V: TRBV5-3; size: -; J: TRBJ2-7; CDR3: CASSLGLAGADEQYF
V: TRBV7-9; size: many; J: TRBJ2-3; CDR3: CASSLRTSARTDTQYF
V: TRBV6-2/TRBV6-3; size: many; J: TRBJ2-3; CDR3: CASSRGLAGGPGDTQYF
V: TRBV5-6; size: many; J: TRBJ2-3; CDR3: CASSLFLAGRADTQYF
V: TRBV5-6; size: many; J: TRBJ2-4; CDR3: CASSLTVKLAKNIQYF
V: TRBV5-6; size: many; J: TRBJ2-2; CDR3: CASRPGLNTGELFF
V: TRBV5-8; size: many; J: TRBJ1-1; CDR3: CASSNRGPNTEAFF
V: TRBV4-1; size: -; J: TRBJ2-1; CDR3: CASSPSGTSGNEQFF
V: TRBV29-1; size: -; J: TRBJ2-2; CDR3: CSVVGGPGELFF
V: TRBV29-1; size: few; J: TRBJ2-7; CDR3: CSVEVKYGGMAEQYF
V: TRBV12-3/TRBV12-4; size: few; J: TRBJ2-4; CDR3: CASSTTEGQGWGIQYF
V: TRBV4-3; size: many; J: TRBJ2-7; CDR3: CASSQDLGSYEQYF
V: TRBV6-2/TRBV6-3; size: many; J: TRBJ1-1; CDR3: CASSRLTENTEAFF
V: TRBV28; size: -; J: TRBJ2-7; CDR3: CASSAREYNEQYF
V: TRBV5-4; size: many; J: TRBJ1-1; CDR3: CASSFGGGTPNTEAFF
V: TRBV6-5; size: once; J: TRBJ1-4; CDR3: CASSPDGDERLFF
V: TRBV28; size: many; J: TRBJ2-7; CDR3: CASSQDKGSSYEQYF
V: TRBV29-1; size: many; J: TRBJ2-3; CDR3: CSAQQGGGWSTDTQYF
V: TRBV12-3/TRBV12-4; size: few; J: TRBJ2-1; CDR3: CASSFRTGGAPGLATYNEQFF
V: TRBV5-6; size: few; J: TRBJ2-2; CDR3: CASSLRAPRDTGELFF
V: TRBV4-3; size: many; J: TRBJ2-3; CDR3: CASSGAGPDTQYF
V: TRBV2; size: many; J: TRBJ2-7; CDR3: CASSPTSGGAREQYF
V: TRBV19; size: -; J: TRBJ2-1; CDR3: CASSFGLAGGEQFF
V: TRBV4-1; size: many; J: TRBJ1-1; CDR3: CASSPGTDEAFF
V: TRBV2; size: many; J: TRBJ2-3; CDR3: CASSEVGGWGTDTQYF
V: TRBV7-9; size: many; J: TRBJ1-2; CDR3: CASMAEDYGYTF
V: TRBV20-1; size: many; J: TRBJ2-7; CDR3: CSAIRDNYEQYF
V: TRBV6-2/TRBV6-3; size: -; J: TRBJ2-2; CDR3: CASSYRGTGELFF
V: TRBV28; size: many; J: TRBJ1-5; CDR3: CASSHGRTSNQPQHF
V: TRBV7-2; size: many; J: TRBJ2-5; CDR3: CASSLAGGHQETQYF
V: TRBV4-3; size: -; J: TRBJ1-5; CDR3: CASSPAGSGTGDLWF
V: TRBV28; size: -; J: TRBJ2-6; CDR3: CASSLWGRGSGANVLTF
V: TRBV4-3; size: many; J: TRBJ2-3; CDR3: CASSQDFRGDTQYF
V: TRBV13; size: many; J: TRBJ1-1; CDR3: CASSLTGAEAFF
V: TRBV10-3; size: many; J: TRBJ2-3; CDR3: CAISESSGGTDTQYF
V: TRBV4-1; size: -; J: TRBJ2-7; CDR3: CASSSDALYEQYF
V: TRBV7-9; size: -; J: TRBJ2-2; CDR3: CASSQGFDTGELFF
V: TRBV30; size: many; J: TRBJ2-6; CDR3: CAWTGLNWDRVPSGANVLTF